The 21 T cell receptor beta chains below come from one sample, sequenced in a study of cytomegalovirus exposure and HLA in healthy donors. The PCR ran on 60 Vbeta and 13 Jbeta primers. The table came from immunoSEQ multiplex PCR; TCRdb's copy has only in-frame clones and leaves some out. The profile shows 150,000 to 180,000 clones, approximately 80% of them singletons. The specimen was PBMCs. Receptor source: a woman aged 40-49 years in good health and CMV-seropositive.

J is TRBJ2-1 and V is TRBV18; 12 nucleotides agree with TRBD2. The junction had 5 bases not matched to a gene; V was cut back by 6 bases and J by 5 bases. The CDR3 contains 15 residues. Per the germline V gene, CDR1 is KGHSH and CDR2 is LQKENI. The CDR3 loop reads CASSALAGGHNEQFF. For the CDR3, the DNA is TGTGCCAGCTCTGCACTAGCGGGAGGACACAATGAGCAGTTCTTC.

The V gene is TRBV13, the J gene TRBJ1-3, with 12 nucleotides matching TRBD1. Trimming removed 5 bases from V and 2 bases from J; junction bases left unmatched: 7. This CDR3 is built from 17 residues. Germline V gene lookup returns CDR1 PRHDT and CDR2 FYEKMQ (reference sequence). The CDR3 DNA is TGTGCCAGCAGCCTCGGGGGACAGGGGGCAACTGGAAACACCATATATTTT. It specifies CASSLGGQGATGNTIYF.

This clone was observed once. As DNA, the CDR3 is TGTGCCAGCAGCTTTACGACGCGGGATTCACCCCTCCACTTT. The encoded protein is CASSFTTRDSPLHF. The chain uses TRBV11-2 and TRBJ1-6; D not resolved. Per the germline V gene, CDR1 is SGHAT and CDR2 is FQNNGV. The CDR3 totals 14 residues. Trimming took 3 bases from V and 8 from J, leaving 11 bases between them.

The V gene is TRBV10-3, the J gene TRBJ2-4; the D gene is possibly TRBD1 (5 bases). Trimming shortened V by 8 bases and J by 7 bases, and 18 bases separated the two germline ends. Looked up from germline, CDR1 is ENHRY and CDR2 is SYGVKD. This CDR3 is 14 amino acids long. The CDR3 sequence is CAIGPPGNKNIQYF. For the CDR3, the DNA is TGTGCCATCGGTCCTCCAGGGAACAAGAACATTCAGTACTTC.

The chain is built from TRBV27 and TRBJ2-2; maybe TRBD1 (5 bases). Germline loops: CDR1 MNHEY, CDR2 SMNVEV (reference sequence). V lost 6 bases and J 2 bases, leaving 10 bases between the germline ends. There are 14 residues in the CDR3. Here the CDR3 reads CASSIWGNTGELFF. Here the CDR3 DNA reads TGTGCCAGCAGCATTTGGGGCAACACCGGGGAGCTGTTTTTT.

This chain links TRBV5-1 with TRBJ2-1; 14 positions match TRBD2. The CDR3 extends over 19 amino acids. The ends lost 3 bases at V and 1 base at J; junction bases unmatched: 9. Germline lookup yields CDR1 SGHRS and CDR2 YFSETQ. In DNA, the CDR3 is TGCGCCAGCAGCTGGCCGGGACTAGCGGGAGAAAGGTCCTACAATGAGCAGTTCTTC. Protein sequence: CASSWPGLAGERSYNEQFF.

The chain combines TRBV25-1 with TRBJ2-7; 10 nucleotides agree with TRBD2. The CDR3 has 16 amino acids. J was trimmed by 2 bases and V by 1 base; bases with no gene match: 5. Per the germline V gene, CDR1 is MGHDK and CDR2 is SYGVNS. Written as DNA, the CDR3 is TGTGCCAGCAGTGAATCATTAGCGGGAGGCACCTACGAGCAGTACTTC. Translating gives CASSESLAGGTYEQYF.

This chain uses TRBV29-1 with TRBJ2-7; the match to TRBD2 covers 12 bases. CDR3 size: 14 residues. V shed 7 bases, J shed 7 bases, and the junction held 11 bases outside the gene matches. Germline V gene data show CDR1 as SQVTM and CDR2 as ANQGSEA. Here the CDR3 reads CSAGLAGAPGEQYF. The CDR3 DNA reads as TGCAGCGCGGGACTAGCGGGCGCCCCGGGGGAGCAGTACTTC.

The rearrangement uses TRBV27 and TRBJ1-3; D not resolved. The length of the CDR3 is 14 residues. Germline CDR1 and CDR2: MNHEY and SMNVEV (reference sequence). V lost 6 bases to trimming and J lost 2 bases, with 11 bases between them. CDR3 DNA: TGTGCCAGCAGGCCAGGAAGCCCTGGAAACACCATATATTTT. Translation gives CASRPGSPGNTIYF.

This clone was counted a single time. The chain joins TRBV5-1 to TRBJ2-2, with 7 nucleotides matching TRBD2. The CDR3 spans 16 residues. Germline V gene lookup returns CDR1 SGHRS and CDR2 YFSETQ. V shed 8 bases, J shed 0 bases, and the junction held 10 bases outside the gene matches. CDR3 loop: CASREDVYANTGELFF. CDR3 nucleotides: TGCGCCAGTCGGGAGGACGTCTACGCGAACACCGGGGAGCTGTTTTTT. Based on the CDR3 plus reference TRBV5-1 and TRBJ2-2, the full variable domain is KAGVTQTPRYLIKTRGQQVTLSCSPISGHRSVSWYQQTPGQGLQFLFEYFSETQRNKGNFPGRFSGRQFSNSRSEMNVSTLELGDSALYLCASREDVYANTGELFFGEGSRLTVL.

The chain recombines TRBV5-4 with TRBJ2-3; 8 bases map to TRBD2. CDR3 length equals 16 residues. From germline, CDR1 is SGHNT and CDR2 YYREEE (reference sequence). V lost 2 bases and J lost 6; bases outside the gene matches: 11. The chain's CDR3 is CASSFLTGGKGDTQYF. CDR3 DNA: TGTGCCAGCAGCTTCCTTACGGGAGGGAAAGGTGATACGCAGTATTTT.

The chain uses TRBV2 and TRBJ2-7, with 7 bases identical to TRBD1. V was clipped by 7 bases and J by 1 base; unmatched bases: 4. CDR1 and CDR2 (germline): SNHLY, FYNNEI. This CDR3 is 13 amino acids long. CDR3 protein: CASMYRGSYEQYF. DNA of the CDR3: TGTGCCAGCATGTACAGGGGTTCCTACGAGCAGTACTTC.

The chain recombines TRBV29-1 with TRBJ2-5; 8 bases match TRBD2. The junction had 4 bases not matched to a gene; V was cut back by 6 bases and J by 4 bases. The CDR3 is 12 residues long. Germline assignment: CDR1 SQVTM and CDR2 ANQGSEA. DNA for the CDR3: TGCAGCGTCGGGGGGGGTTCAGAGACCCAGTACTTC. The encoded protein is CSVGGGSETQYF.

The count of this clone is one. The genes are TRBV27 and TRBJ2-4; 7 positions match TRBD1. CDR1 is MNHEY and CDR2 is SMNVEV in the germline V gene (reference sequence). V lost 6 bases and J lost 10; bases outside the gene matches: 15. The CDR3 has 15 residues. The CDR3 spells CASRVTGVTGWIQYF. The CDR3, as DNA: TGTGCCAGCAGAGTAACAGGGGTCACGGGATGGATTCAGTACTTC.

The CDR3 DNA reads as TGTGCCAGCTCACGCGACTGGACAAACACTGAAGCTTTCTTT. The encoded protein is CASSRDWTNTEAFF. This chain uses TRBV18 with TRBJ1-1, with D possibly being TRBD1 (5 bases). Per the germline V gene, CDR1 is KGHSH and CDR2 is LQKENI. This CDR3 comprises 14 residues. Trimming took 4 bases from V and 2 from J, leaving 11 bases between them.

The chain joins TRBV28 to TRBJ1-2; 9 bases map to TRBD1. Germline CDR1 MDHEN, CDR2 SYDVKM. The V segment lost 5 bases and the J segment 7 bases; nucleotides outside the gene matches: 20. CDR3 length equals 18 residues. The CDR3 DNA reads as TGTGCCAGCAGTAGCTTGCTGACAGGGGGGATGTTTCGGGGTGGCTACACCTTC. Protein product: CASSSLLTGGMFRGGYTF.

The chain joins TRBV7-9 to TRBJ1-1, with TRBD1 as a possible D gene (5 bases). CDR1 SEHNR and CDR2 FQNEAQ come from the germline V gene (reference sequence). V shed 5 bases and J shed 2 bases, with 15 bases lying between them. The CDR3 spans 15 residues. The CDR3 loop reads CASSQSGKENTEAFF. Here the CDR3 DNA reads TGTGCCAGCAGCCAATCAGGGAAGGAAAACACTGAAGCTTTCTTT.

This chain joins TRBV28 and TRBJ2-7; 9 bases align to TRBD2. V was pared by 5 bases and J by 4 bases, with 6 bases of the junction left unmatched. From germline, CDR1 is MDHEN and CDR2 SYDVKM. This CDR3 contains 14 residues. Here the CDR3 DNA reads TGTGCCAGCAGTCCTGCAGCGGGGGGTTACGAGCAGTACTTC. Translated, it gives CASSPAAGGYEQYF.

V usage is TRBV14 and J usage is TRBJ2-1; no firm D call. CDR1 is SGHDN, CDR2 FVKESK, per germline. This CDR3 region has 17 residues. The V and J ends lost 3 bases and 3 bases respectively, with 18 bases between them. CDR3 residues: CASSHLPTGSLYNEQFF. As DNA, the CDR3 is TGTGCCAGCAGCCACCTACCGACTGGCAGCCTCTACAATGAGCAGTTCTTC.

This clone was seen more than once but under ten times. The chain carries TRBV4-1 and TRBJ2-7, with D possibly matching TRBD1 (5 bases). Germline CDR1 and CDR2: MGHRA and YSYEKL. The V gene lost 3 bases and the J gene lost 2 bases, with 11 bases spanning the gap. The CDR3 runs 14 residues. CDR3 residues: CASSQGQSTYEQYF. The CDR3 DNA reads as TGCGCCAGCAGCCAGGGGCAGAGTACCTACGAGCAGTACTTC.

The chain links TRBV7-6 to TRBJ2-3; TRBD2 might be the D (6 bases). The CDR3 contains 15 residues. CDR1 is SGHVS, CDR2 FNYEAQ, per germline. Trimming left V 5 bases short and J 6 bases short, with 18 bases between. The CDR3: CASSETIAVGDTQYF. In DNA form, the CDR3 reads TGTGCCAGCAGCGAAACCATAGCGGTTGGGGATACGCAGTATTTT.